This T cell receptor beta chain was captured by sequencing in a study of regulatory T cells in long-lasting Graves disease. This clonotype occurred once. A read error may account for a junction end that differs from germline. Time point denoted: persistent/refractory GD, antithyroid drugs over 5 years with positive TRAb. There was RNA extracted from PBMCs, and the TCR library was made from it. The peripheral blood volume drawn was around 10 milliliters, and it was collected into EDTA tubes. The CDR3 runs to 15 residues. Germline V lookup: CDR1 MNHNS, CDR2 SASEGT. Investigators prepared the TCR beta libraries by applying iRepertoire HTBI primers and Arm-PCR of CDR3 regions. MiXCR, run by TCRdb on the multiplex PCR reads, gives a single entry per CDR3 protein. The sample lists about half a million distinct CDR3 sequences; around a fifth were seen once.

This chain connects TRBV6-1 to TRBJ1-4, with D perhaps TRBD1 (5 bases). The sample consisted of peripheral blood mononuclear cells (PBMCs), taken when the disease was refractory, from a patient treated with antithyroid drugs. The clonotype was recovered from a female donor with Graves disease. The CDR3 DNA reads as TGTGCCAGCAGAGGGGTGGTGAGGGAAAGTGAAGAACTGTTTTTT. It translates to CASRGVVRESEELFF.